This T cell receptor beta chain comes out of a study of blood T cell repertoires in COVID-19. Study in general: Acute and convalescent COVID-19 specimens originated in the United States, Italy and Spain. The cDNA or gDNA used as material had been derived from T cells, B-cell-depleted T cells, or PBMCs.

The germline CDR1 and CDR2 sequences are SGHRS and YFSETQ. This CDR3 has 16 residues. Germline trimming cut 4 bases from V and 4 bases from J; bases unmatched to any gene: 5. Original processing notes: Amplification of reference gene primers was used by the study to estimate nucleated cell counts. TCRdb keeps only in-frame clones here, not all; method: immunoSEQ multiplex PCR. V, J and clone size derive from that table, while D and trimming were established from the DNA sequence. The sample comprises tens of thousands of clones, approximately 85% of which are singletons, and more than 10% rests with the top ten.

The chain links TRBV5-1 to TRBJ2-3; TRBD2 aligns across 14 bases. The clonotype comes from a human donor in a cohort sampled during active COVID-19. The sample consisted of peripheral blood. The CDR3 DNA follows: TGCGCCAGCAGCCCCAGACTAGCGGGGGGGTCAGATACGCAGTATTTT. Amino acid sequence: CASSPRLAGGSDTQYF.